These T cell receptor beta chains were read from a single sample in a study of vaccination effects on CD4 cells after COVID-19. Their antigens are not known. Produced via immunoSEQ multiplex PCR; TCRdb's table is partial and in-frame only. The sample carries about 73,000 clones, about four fifths recorded once. This material consisted of CD4+ T cells from PBMCs cultured with HCoV-NL63 spike peptides, taken before COVID-19 vaccination. The receptors derive from a human donor who received a COVID-19 vaccine. The CDR3 runs from the conserved cysteine through the conserved F or W. The order of the fields is J gene, V gene, CDR3 length, clone size, D gene, CDR3 protein, CDR3 DNA. The D gene is left open where the match is weak. Rows give clone size only sometimes, using once, few, many, or a class for an expanded clone.

J: TRBJ1-5; V: TRBV6-5; length: 15; size: -; D: TRBD1; CDR3: CASRPGGGRTQPQHF; DNA: TGTGCCAGCAGGCCAGGGGGGGGCCGGACTCAGCCCCAGCATTTT
J: TRBJ1-1; V: TRBV6-6; length: 16; size: -; D: TRBD1; CDR3: CASSRRDSSWNTEAFF; DNA: TGTGCCAGCAGTCGCAGGGACAGCTCGTGGAACACTGAAGCTTTCTTT
J: TRBJ2-3; V: TRBV5-1; length: 17; size: -; D: TRBD2; CDR3: CASRIGSLAGAGDTQYF; DNA: TGCGCCAGCCGAATAGGCTCACTAGCGGGGGCCGGAGATACGCAGTATTTT
J: TRBJ2-1; V: TRBV10-3; length: 15; size: -; D: -; CDR3: CAISVQGPSYNEQFF; DNA: TGTGCCATCAGTGTCCAGGGTCCTTCGTACAATGAGCAGTTCTTC
J: TRBJ1-5; V: TRBV28; length: 17; size: -; D: -; CDR3: CASSLLGGGNSNQPQHF; DNA: TGTGCCAGCAGTTTATTGGGTGGGGGGAATAGCAATCAGCCCCAGCATTTT
J: TRBJ1-2; V: TRBV24-1; length: 14; size: -; D: -; CDR3: CATSAPGAEYGYTF; DNA: TGTGCCACCAGTGCCCCGGGGGCGGAGTATGGCTACACCTTC
J: TRBJ1-5; V: TRBV28; length: 14; size: -; D: -; CDR3: CASSPGSYNQPQHF; DNA: TGTGCCAGCAGTCCCGGGTCCTATAATCAGCCCCAGCATTTT
J: TRBJ1-4; V: TRBV20-1; length: 14; size: -; D: -; CDR3: CSASRPAPNEKLFF; DNA: TGCAGTGCTAGTAGGCCCGCCCCTAATGAAAAACTGTTTTTT
J: TRBJ1-1; V: TRBV6-2/TRBV6-3; length: 14; size: once; D: -; CDR3: CASSFAGINTEAFF; DNA: TGTGCCAGCAGTTTCGCGGGGATTAACACTGAAGCTTTCTTT
J: TRBJ1-3; V: TRBV10-3; length: 16; size: -; D: -; CDR3: CAISEMGSYSGNTIYF; DNA: TGTGCCATCAGTGAGATGGGTTCATACTCTGGAAACACCATATATTTT
J: TRBJ1-5; V: TRBV18; length: 17; size: once; D: TRBD1; CDR3: CASSLLGQENSNQPQHF; DNA: TGTGCCAGCTCACTATTAGGACAGGAAAATAGCAATCAGCCCCAGCATTTT
J: TRBJ1-1; V: TRBV9; length: 12; size: -; D: -; CDR3: CASSPPAGEAFF; DNA: TGTGCCAGCAGCCCCCCGGCAGGGGAAGCTTTCTTT
J: TRBJ2-1; V: TRBV18; length: 14; size: -; D: -; CDR3: CASSPGGARYEQFF; DNA: TGTGCCAGCTCACCGGGGGGGGCGCGATATGAGCAGTTCTTC
J: TRBJ2-3; V: TRBV19; length: 14; size: few; D: -; CDR3: CASSWAGSTDTQYF; DNA: TGTGCCAGTTCTTGGGCAGGAAGCACAGATACGCAGTATTTT
J: TRBJ2-1; V: TRBV6-5; length: 16; size: -; D: TRBD2; CDR3: CASSFTTSGGAWEQFF; DNA: TGTGCCAGCAGTTTCACGACTAGCGGGGGGGCGTGGGAGCAGTTCTTC
J: TRBJ1-2; V: TRBV6-5; length: 13; size: -; D: -; CDR3: CASSPPGERGYTF; DNA: TGTGCCAGCAGTCCGCCGGGGGAACGAGGCTACACCTTC
J: TRBJ2-3; V: TRBV5-6; length: 13; size: -; D: -; CDR3: CASSLQAPGTQYF; DNA: TGTGCCAGCAGCTTGCAGGCCCCAGGTACGCAGTATTTT
J: TRBJ1-4; V: TRBV4-1; length: 15; size: -; D: -; CDR3: CASSQERRFNEKLFF; DNA: TGCGCCAGCAGCCAAGAGCGCCGGTTTAATGAAAAACTGTTTTTT
J: TRBJ2-5; V: TRBV3-1/TRBV3-2; length: 16; size: -; D: TRBD1; CDR3: CASSIGQGAGTETQYF; DNA: TGTGCCAGCAGCATTGGACAGGGGGCTGGAACGGAGACCCAGTACTTC
J: TRBJ2-3; V: TRBV28; length: 19; size: once; D: TRBD2; CDR3: CASSHHRGGTSGSTDTQYF; DNA: TGTGCCAGCAGCCACCACCGGGGGGGGACTAGCGGTAGCACAGATACGCAGTATTTT
J: TRBJ1-1; V: TRBV18; length: 13; size: -; D: -; CDR3: CASSPQGNAEAFF; DNA: TGTGCCAGCTCGCCTCAGGGGAACGCTGAAGCTTTCTTT
J: TRBJ2-5; V: TRBV5-1; length: 14; size: -; D: -; CDR3: CASSLDRASETQYF; DNA: TGCGCCAGCAGCTTGGACAGGGCATCGGAGACCCAGTACTTC
J: TRBJ2-5; V: TRBV7-2; length: 14; size: -; D: -; CDR3: CASSLASAQETQYF; DNA: TGTGCCAGCAGCTTAGCTAGCGCCCAAGAGACCCAGTACTTC